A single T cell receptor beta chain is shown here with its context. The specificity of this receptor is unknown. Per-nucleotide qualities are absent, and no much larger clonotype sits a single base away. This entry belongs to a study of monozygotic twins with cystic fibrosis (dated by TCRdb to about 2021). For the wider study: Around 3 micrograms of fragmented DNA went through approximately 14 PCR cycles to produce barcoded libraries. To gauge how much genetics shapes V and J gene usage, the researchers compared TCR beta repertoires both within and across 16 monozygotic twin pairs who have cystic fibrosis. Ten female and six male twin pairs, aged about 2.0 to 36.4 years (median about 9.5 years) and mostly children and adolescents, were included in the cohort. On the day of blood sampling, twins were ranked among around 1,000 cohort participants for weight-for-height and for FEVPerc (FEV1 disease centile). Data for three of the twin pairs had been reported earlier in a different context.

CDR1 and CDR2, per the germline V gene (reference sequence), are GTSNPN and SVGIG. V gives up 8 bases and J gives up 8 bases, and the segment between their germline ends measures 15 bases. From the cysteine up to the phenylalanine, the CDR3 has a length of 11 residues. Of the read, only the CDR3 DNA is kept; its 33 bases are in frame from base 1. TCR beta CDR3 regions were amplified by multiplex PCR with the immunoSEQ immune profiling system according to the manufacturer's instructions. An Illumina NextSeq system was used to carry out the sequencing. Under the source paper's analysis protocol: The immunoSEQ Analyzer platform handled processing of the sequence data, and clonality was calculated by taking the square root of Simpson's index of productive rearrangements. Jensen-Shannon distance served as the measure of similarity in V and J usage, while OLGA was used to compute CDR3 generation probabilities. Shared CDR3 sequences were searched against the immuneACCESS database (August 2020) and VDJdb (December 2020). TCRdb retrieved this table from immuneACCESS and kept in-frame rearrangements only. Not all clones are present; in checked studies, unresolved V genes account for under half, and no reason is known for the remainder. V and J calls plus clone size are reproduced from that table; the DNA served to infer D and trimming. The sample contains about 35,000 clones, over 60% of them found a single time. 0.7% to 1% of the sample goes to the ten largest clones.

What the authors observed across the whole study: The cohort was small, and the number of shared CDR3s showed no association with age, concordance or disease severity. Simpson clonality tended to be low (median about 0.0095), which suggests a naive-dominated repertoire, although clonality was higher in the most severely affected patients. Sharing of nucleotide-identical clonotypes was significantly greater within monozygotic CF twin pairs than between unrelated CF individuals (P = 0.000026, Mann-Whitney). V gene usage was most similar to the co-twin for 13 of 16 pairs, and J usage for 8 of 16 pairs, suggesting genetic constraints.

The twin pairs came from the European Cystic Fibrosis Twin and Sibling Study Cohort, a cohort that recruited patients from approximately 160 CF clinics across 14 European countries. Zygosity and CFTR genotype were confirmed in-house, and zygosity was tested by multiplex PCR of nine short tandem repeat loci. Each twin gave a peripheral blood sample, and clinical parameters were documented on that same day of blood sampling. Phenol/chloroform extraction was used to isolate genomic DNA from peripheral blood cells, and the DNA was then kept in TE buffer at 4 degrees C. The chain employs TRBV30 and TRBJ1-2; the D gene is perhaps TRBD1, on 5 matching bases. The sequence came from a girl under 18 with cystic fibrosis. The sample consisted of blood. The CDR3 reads CAGTPGRGYTF. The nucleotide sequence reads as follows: TGTGCCGGGACTCCGGGTAGGGGCTACACCTTC.